This T cell receptor beta chain was sequenced during a study of cytomegalovirus exposure and HLA in healthy donors (dated by TCRdb to about 2017). Describing the broader study: In an earlier analysis of 587 of the donors, less than 350 Gb of sequence data and some 100 million unique TCR beta sequences from about 179 million T cells were reported. Roughly 300 gigabases of sequencing data and 70 million to 100 million unique TCR sequences were included in an early release covering roughly 600 HLA-typed donors. Among the 398 genotyped donors, about 83% belonged to the genetic ancestry cluster associated with self-reported Caucasian donors. The study aimed to test whether cataloging public T cell receptors could reveal signatures of past pathogen exposure. The T cell repertoires of several hundred subjects were profiled by immunosequencing and related to cytomegalovirus serostatus. A separate validation cohort of about 110 different subjects was used in addition to the roughly 620-subject first cohort. The study combined high-throughput TCR immunosequencing, statistical association of individual TCRs with disease status, and machine learning to predict cytomegalovirus infection status. A later analysis re-examined previously published TCR beta repertoires from hundreds of donors and added high-resolution HLA genotyping to investigate patterns of TCR occurrence. Rather than using new phenotypic data, the later analysis identified candidate immune exposures from TCR beta sequences and from how often those sequences occurred across donors. To decide whether each TCR beta V gene segment behaved as functional or pseudogenic, an earlier analysis of approximately 600 of the donors relied on high-throughput TCR beta sequencing. Donor age, sex, ethnicity and CMV serostatus were compiled alongside the repertoire data. A later genetic analysis took genome-wide SNP genotypes for about 55% of the roughly 670 donors and used that subset as a discovery cohort. All discovery cohort repertoires had been generated using a single sequencing platform. Both class I and class II loci were covered by HLA typing, at four-digit resolution. The number of donors typed differed by locus, with roughly 620-630 for A, B, C, DRB1 and DQB1, about 500 for DQA1, 600 to 610 for DPA1, and 400 to 490 for DPB1. Several DR-DQ haplotypes were treated as single units for association and clustering because of strong linkage in the cohort. On average, around 230,000 unique TCR beta nucleotide sequences were sequenced per donor among 300 to 500 genotyped donors of the cohort, with roughly a sixth of those sequences being non-productive. Study-wide findings and limitations: In the study, 150 to 200 TCR beta chains were listed as associated with cytomegalovirus. Most CMV-associated TCR beta chains appeared to be HLA-restricted in a later analysis, and the HLA associations seemed to be driven largely by CMV exposure. A further reported finding was that TCR beta sequences accurately predicted the HLA-A and HLA-B alleles for most subjects in the first cohort. A later analysis found that TCR association rates varied across HLA loci, with DRB1 alleles showing the most associated TCRs and HLA-C alleles the fewest. A later analysis reported that several top co-occurrence clusters appeared linked to parvovirus B19, influenza, CMV and Epstein-Barr virus. A group of highly shared sequence variants was considered likely to be a technical artifact of the sequencing pipeline. In a later analysis, around 15,000 TCR beta sequences were associated with specific HLA alleles at a false discovery rate of 0.05. In a later genetic analysis, a missense DCLRE1C variant was associated with V-gene and J-gene trimming of TCR beta chains, and the association was replicated in an independent cohort. About 17 rarely observed V segments, including chromosome 9 orphons, were excluded from the earlier analysis of 550 to 700 of the donors because counts were too low. According to a later genetic analysis, donors in an Asian-associated ancestry cluster had fewer N-insertions in productive TCRs than the approximately 650-donor mean. Presence/absence analyses assumed roughly uniform sequencing depth across donors, an assumption that may not hold. The classifier was reported to diagnose cytomegalovirus status with high specificity and sensitivity in both the original cohort and the validation cohort. Linkage disequilibrium might explain the correlated functional status among segregating V segments, but an unknown experimental factor could not be ruled out. According to the authors, the approach could potentially be generalized to other disease states and immunological phenotypes. In an earlier analysis of approximately 590 of the donors, most TCR beta V segments appeared in productive rearrangements about 90% or about 30% of the time, broadly matching IMGT annotations. Most TCR sequences were observed very rarely across donors, whereas some public TCRs were present in many individuals. In this cohort, only TCR beta chains were sequenced, and detectable features were limited by the absence of alpha or paired-chain data. In vitro tests confirmed that three of the cytomegalovirus-associated TCR beta chains recognize cytomegalovirus antigens. Some IMGT-functional V segments, including TRBV6-2 and TRBV6-3, could not be told apart with the 87-base-pair reads, so those segments were excluded. HLA typing was unavailable for some donors at each locus, so association tests used only the typed subset. Compared with equally common non-associated chains, HLA-associated TCR beta chains in a later analysis were more clonally expanded and had lower generation probabilities. CMV serostatus was the only immune exposure information available for the cohort. When HLA alleles, especially DR and DQ, strongly co-occurred, TCR associations were difficult to assign to individual alleles.

The cohort was made up of 650 to 700 healthy bone marrow donors. At the time of sampling, all cohort members were nominally healthy, though unrecorded immune exposures were likely present. The donor tested CMV seronegative and was one of the 352 seronegative cohort members. Each donor provided a peripheral blood sample, and peripheral blood mononuclear cells were used for TCR beta sequencing. The Qiagen DNeasy Blood Extraction Kit was used to extract genomic DNA from the blood cell samples. This clone was recorded once. Its antigen remains unidentified. Per-base qualities were not stored, and no clone one base away is much larger. The library was produced with the immunoSEQ multiplex PCR assay. A mixture of 60 forward primers for TCR Vbeta segments and 13 reverse primers for TCR Jbeta segments was used in the multiplex PCR. The CDR3 region of rearranged TCR beta genes was amplified from genomic DNA with a multiplex PCR assay. On the Illumina HiSeq System, the amplified TCR beta libraries were sequenced as 87-base-pair reads. Concerning the study's data processing: Across the 670 or so repertoires, a later analysis counted about 81 million unique TCR beta chains, around 10 million of which were shared by at least two donors. To remove PCR and sequencing errors, raw reads were error-corrected and collapsed into unique sequences using a nearest-neighbor algorithm that merged closely related sequences. CDR3 sequences were aligned to IMGT reference sequences to assign V, D and J gene segments. For a sequence to be retained, at least a six-nucleotide match to both a V gene segment and a J gene segment was required. Rearrangements were classified as productive when the CDR3 lacked stop codons and remained in frame with V and J, and all other rearrangements were classified as non-productive. CDR3 was defined by IMGT convention, running from the second conserved V-encoded cysteine to the conserved J-encoded phenylalanine. In an earlier analysis of roughly 610 of the donors, sequences lacking an unambiguous match to a single V gene segment were excluded. In an earlier analysis of 587 of the donors, V segments were called functional above 56.7% productive rearrangements and were called segregating when the between-donor standard deviation exceeded 5%. A statistical classification framework was developed to diagnose cytomegalovirus status using the catalog of TCR beta chain sequences. In a later analysis, TCR nucleotide sequences were compared against IMGT/GENE-DB human TR gene sequences so that V and J genes could be assigned. A later analysis assigned CDR3 sequences and most-parsimonious VDJ recombination scenarios with the TCRdist pipeline. A later analysis defined each TCR beta chain by its CDR3 amino acid sequence plus V-gene family, and excluded reads lacking a unique V-gene family. To address suspected cross-contamination and a sequencing artifact, a later analysis removed several hundred highly shared, low-generation-probability nucleotide sequences. In a later analysis, a clonal expansion index for each public chain was calculated from normalized within-repertoire ranks of inferred template counts. In a later analysis, generation probabilities were computed with a VDJ recombination model fitted to out-of-frame rearrangements, and the resulting probabilities were checked against IGoR. Hypergeometric tests were used in a later analysis to score TCR-TCR, TCR-HLA and TCR-CMV co-occurrence, with a repertoire-size bias correction applied to the TCR pairs. To estimate false discovery rates, a later analysis permuted the HLA or CMV assignments 20 times. In a later analysis, co-occurring TCRs were grouped using DBSCAN, and TCRdist sequence similarity was added for clustering within HLA-allele-positive subsets. Repertoires with fewer than 30,000 or more than 120,000 public chains, plus five repertoires with anomalous nucleotide sharing, were excluded from co-occurrence clustering. TCRdb obtained this table from immuneACCESS and retained in-frame rearrangements with V and J assigned. These tables miss some clones; where compared with another copy, unresolved V genes account for less than half of the shortfall, and the remainder is unexplained. V and J calls and clone size are those listed in that table; D and trimming were worked out from the DNA. This sample lists under 200,000 clones; around three quarters were detected once. The ten most abundant clones make up 5.7% of the sample.

The germline V gene yields KGHSH for CDR1 and LQKENI for CDR2. The CDR3 numbers 15 residues from cysteine through phenylalanine. Only CDR3 DNA is held: 45 bases, read in frame from base 1. Trimming removed 2 bases from V and 3 bases from J; the gene matches leave 3 bases unexplained. The V and J segments used are TRBV18 and TRBJ2-7; 11 middle bases align to TRBD1. The specimen sequenced was PBMCs. This receptor was identified in a man aged 40-49 years in good health and CMV-seronegative. The bases are TGTGCCAGCTCACCAAAGGGACAGGGGGGCTACGAGCAGTACTTC. Its protein is CASSPKGQGGYEQYF. Reference TRBV18 and TRBJ2-7 genes cover what lies past the CDR3, so the full variable domain is NAGVMQNPRHLVRRRGQEARLRCSPMKGHSHVYWYRQLPEEGLKFMVYLQKENIIDESGMPKERFSAEFPKEGPSILRIQQVVRGDSAAYFCASSPKGQGGYEQYFGPGTRLTVT.